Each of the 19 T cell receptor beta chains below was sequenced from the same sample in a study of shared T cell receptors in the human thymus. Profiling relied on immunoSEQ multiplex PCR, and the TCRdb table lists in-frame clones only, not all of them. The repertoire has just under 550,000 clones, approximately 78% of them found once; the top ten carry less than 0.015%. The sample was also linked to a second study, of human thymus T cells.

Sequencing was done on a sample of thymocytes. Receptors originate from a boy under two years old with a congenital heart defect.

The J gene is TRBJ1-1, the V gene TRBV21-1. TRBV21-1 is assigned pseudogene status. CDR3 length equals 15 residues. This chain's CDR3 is CASSPRRQTLGEAFF. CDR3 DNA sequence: TGTGCCAGCAGCCCCCGGAGGCAGACCCTGGGCGAAGCTTTCTTT.

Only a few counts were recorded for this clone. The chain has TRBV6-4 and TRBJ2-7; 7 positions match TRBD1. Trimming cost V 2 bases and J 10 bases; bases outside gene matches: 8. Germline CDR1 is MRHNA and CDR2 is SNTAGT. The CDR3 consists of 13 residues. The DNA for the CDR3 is TGTGCCAGCAGTGACCTTCCCGACAGGGTTCAGTACTTC. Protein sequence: CASSDLPDRVQYF.

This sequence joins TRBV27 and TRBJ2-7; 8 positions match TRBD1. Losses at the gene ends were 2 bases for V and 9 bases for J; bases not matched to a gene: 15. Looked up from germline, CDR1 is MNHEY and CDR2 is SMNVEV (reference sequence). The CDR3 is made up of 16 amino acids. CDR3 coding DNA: TGTGCCAGCAGTTTAAACTGGCGGGACAGGAGAGTTTGGCAGTACTTC. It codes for CASSLNWRDRRVWQYF.

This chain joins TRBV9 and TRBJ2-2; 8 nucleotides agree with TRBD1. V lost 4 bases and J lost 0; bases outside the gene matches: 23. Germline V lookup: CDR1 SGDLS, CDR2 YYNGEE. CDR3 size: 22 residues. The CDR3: CASSPYVLDRAGTGTNTGELFF. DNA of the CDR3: TGTGCCAGCAGCCCCTACGTATTGGACAGGGCGGGGACCGGCACGAACACCGGGGAGCTGTTTTTT.

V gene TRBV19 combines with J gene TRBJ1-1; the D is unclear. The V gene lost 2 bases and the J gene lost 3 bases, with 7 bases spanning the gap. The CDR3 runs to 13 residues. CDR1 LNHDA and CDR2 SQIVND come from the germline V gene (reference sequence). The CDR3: CASSIIGDTEAFF. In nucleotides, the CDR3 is TGTGCCAGTAGTATAATCGGGGACACTGAAGCTTTCTTT. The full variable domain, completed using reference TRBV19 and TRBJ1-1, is DGGITQSPKYLFRKEGQNVTLSCEQNLNHDAMYWYRQDPGQGLRLIYYSQIVNDFQKGDIAEGYSVSREKKESFPLTVTSAQKNPTAFYLCASSIIGDTEAFFGQGTRLTVV.

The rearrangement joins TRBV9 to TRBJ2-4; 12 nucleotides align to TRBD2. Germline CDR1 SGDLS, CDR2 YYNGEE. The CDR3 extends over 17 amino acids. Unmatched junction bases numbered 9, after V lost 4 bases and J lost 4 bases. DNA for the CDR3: TGTGCCAGCAGCCCCCGGACTAGCGGGGACAATAAAAACATTCAGTACTTC. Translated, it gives CASSPRTSGDNKNIQYF.

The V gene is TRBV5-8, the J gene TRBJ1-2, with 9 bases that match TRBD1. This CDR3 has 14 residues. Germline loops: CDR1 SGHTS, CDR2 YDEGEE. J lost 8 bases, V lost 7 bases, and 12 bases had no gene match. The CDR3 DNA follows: TGTGCCAGCGGCCCGGGACAGGGTTTTTACGGCTACACCTTC. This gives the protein CASGPGQGFYGYTF.

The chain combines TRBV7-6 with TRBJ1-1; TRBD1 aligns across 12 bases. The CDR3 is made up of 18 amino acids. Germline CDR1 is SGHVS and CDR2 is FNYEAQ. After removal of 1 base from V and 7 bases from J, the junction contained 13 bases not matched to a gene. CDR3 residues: CASSLVRDRGPGGGEAFF. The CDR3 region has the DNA TGTGCCAGCAGCTTAGTGCGGGACAGGGGGCCCGGCGGTGGTGAAGCTTTCTTT. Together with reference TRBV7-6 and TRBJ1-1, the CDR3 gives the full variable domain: GAGVSQSPRYKVTKRGQDVALRCDPISGHVSLYWYRQALGQGPEFLTYFNYEAQQDKSGLPNDRFSAERPEGSISTLTIQRTEQRDSAMYRCASSLVRDRGPGGGEAFFGQGTRLTVV.

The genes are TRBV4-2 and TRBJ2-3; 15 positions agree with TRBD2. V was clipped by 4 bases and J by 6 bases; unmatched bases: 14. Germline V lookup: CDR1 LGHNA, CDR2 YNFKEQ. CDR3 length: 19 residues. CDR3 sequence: CASSPGDRTSGRADDTQYF. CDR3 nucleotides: TGTGCCAGCAGCCCCGGGGACCGGACTAGCGGGAGGGCTGACGATACGCAGTATTTT.

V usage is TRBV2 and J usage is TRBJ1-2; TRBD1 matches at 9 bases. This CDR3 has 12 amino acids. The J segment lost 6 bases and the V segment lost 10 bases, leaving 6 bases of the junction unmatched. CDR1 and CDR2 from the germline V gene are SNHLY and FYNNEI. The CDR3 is CATHRTGDGYTF. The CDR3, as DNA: TGTGCCACCCACCGGACAGGGGATGGCTACACCTTC.

The CDR3 region is CASRPPTGDSYEQYF. CDR3 coding DNA: TGTGCCAGCAGGCCCCCGACAGGGGACTCCTACGAGCAGTACTTC. The chain is built from TRBV27 and TRBJ2-7; 8 positions match TRBD1. This CDR3 comprises 15 residues. V trimming: 6 bases; J trimming: 0 bases; junction bases outside the gene matches: 7. CDR1 and CDR2 (germline): MNHEY, SMNVEV (reference sequence).

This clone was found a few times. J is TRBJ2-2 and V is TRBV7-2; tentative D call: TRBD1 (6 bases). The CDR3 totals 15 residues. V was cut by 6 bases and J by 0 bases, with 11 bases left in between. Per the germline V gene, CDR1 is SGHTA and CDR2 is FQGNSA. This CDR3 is CASSPGTTNTGELFF. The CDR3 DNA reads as TGTGCCAGCAGTCCCGGGACAACGAACACCGGGGAGCTGTTTTTT.

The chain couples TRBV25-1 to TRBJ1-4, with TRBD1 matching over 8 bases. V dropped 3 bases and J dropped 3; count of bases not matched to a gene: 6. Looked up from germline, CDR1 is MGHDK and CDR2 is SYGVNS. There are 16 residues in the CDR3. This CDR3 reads CASSDSGQGPNEKLFF. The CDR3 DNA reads TGTGCCAGCAGTGACTCAGGACAGGGTCCTAATGAAAAACTGTTTTTT.

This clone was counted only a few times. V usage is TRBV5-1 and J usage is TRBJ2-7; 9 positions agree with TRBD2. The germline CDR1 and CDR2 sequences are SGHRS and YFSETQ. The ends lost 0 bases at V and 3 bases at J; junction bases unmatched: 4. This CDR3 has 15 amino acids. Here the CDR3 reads CASSLGLAGFYEQYF. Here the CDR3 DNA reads TGCGCCAGCAGCTTGGGGCTAGCGGGGTTCTACGAGCAGTACTTC.

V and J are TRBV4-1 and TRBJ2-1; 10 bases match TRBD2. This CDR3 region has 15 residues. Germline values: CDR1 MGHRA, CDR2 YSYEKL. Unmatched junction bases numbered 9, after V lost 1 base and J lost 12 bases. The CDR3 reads CASSQGTSGTMRQFF. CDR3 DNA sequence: TGCGCCAGCAGCCAAGGGACTAGCGGTACAATGAGGCAGTTCTTC.

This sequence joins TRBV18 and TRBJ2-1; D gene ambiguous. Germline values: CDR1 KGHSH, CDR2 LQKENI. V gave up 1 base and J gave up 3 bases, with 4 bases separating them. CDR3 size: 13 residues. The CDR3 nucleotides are TGTGCCAGCTCACCACTCTACTACAATGAGCAGTTCTTC. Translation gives CASSPLYYNEQFF.

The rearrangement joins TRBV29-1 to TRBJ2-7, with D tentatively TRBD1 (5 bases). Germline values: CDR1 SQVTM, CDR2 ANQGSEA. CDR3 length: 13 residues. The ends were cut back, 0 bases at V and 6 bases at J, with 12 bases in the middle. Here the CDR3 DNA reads TGCAGCGTTGAAGACCAGGGATCGGGCGAGCAGTACTTC. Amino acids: CSVEDQGSGEQYF.

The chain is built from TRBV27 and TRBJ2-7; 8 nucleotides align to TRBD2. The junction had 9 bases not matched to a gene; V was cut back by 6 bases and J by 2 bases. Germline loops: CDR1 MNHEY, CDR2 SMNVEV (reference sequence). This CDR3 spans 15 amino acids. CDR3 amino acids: CASSPPGTRAYEQYF. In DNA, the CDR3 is TGTGCCAGCAGCCCCCCCGGGACTAGAGCCTACGAGCAGTACTTC.

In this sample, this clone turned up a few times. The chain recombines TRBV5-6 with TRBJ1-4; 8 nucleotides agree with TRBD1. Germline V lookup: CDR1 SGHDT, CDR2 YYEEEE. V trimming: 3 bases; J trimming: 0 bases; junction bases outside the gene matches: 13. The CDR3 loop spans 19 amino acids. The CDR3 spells CASSYSRDRRGATNEKLFF. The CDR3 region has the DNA TGTGCCAGCAGCTACTCCCGGGACAGGAGGGGCGCAACTAATGAAAAACTGTTTTTT.